Detailed here is one TCR beta chain. Its antigen has not been determined. The record has no base qualities; no much larger clone is one base away. V ends up 6 bases short and J 5 bases short, with an unmatched junction base count of 5. From a lookup of the germline V gene, CDR1 and CDR2 are MGHDK and SYGVNS. The CDR3 contains 13 residues, cysteine and phenylalanine counted. The read is trimmed to its CDR3 DNA, 39 bases read in frame from base 1. This entry belongs to a study of cytomegalovirus exposure and HLA in healthy donors (dated by TCRdb to the late 2010s). Turning to the overall study: A later analysis indicated that the 100 to 150 validation repertoires were generated on the platform also employed for the approximately 700 repertoires of the first cohort. The aim of the study was to test whether cataloging public T cell receptors could identify signatures of past pathogen exposure. A separate validation cohort of more than 100 different subjects was used in addition to the 666-subject first cohort. To predict cytomegalovirus infection status, the study brought together high-throughput TCR immunosequencing, statistical association of individual TCRs with disease status, and machine learning.

Findings and caveats that apply to the study as a whole: According to the authors, the approach could potentially be generalized to other disease states and immunological phenotypes. Cytomegalovirus status was reported to be diagnosed by the classifier with high specificity and sensitivity in both the original and validation cohorts. A later analysis lacked HLA typing for the validation cohort, so it scored co-occurrence in that cohort across all 110 or so repertoires. A few of the identified cytomegalovirus-associated TCR beta chains were confirmed in vitro to be specific for cytomegalovirus antigens. In a later analysis, TCRs clustered in the first cohort were found to also tend to co-occur in the roughly 130 validation repertoires, with approximately 95% of cluster scores above 0. In the study, about 150 TCR beta chains were listed as associated with cytomegalovirus. Across donors, most TCR sequences were observed very rarely, whereas some public TCRs were present in many individuals.

The donors were included in the validation cohort of 100 to 150 subjects, a group kept apart from the approximately 690-subject first cohort. Libraries were prepared through the immunoSEQ multiplex PCR assay. The source study handled its data this way. A statistical classification framework was built for diagnosing cytomegalovirus status from the catalog of TCR beta chain sequences. The table comes from immuneACCESS by way of TCRdb, which keeps in-frame sequences with V and J called. Part of the clones is missing from these tables; in studies checked, under half for an unresolved V gene and the rest for unknown reasons. For V, J and clone size, that table is used; D and trimming come from the DNA. The sample records around 250,000 clones, around 91% of which are singletons. Under 0.4% of the sample belongs to the ten largest clones.

Sequencing input: PBMCs. The receptor's source is a woman aged 18-29 years in good health and CMV-seronegative. This sequence uses TRBV25-1 and TRBJ2-5; 8 of the junction bases match TRBD1. The CDR3 has the sequence CASSAGGAETQYF. Read as DNA, the sequence is TGTGCCAGCAGCGCAGGGGGCGCGGAGACCCAGTACTTC.